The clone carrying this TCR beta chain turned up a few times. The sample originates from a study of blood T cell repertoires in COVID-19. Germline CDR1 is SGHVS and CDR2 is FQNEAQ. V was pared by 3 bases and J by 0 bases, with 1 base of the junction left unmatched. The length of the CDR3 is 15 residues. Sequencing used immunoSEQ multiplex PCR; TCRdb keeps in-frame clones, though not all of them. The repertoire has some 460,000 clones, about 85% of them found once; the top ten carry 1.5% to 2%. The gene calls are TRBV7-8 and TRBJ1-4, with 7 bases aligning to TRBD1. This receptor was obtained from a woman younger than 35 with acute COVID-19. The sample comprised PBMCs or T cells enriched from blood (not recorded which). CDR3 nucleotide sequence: TGTGCCAGCAGCTTCCAGGGGGCAACTAATGAAAAACTGTTTTTT. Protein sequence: CASSFQGATNEKLFF. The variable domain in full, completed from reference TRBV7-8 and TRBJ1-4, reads GAGVSQSPRYKVAKRGQDVALRCDPISGHVSLFWYQQALGQGPEFLTYFQNEAQLDKSGLPSDRFFAERPEGSVSTLKIQRTQQEDSAVYLCASSFQGATNEKLFFGSGTQLSVL.